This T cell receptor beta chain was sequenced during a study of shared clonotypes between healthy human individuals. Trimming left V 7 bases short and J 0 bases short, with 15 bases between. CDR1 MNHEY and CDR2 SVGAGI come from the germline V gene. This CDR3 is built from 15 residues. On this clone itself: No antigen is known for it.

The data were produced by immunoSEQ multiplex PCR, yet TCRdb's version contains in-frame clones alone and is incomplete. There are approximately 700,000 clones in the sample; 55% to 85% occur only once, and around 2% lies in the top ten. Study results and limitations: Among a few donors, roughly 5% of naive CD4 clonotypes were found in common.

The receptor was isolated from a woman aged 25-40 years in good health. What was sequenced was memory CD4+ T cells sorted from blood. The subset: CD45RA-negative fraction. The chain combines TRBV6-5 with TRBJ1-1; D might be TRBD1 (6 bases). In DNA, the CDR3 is TGTGCCAGCATCCTGGACAGCCGCATGAACACTGAAGCTTTCTTT. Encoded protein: CASILDSRMNTEAFF.